Listed here are 21 T cell receptor beta chains from one sample, sequenced in a study of T cells expressing NK-cell markers. After re-calling the 5' RACE reads, TCRdb lists one entry per CDR3 protein, DNA absent. The table for this sample gives 450,000 to 600,000 distinct CDR3 sequences. Material for sequencing was blood T cells: a sorted CD56 or NKG2C T cell subset, CD4+ or CD8+ T cells, or bulk PBMC T cells (not recorded which). The origin of the receptors is a man in his late teens or twenties in good health.

The chain recombines TRBV10-3 with TRBJ2-1; TCRdb's D call, TRBD2, is unchecked because there is no DNA. Germline V gives CDR1 ENHRY, CDR2 SYGVKD. The CDR3 consists of 17 residues. The CDR3 sequence is CAIKASGSFRTYNEQFF.

This chain links TRBV19 with TRBJ2-3; the TCRdb D gene call, TRBD1, has no DNA to confirm it. CDR3 length: 16 amino acids. Looked up from germline, CDR1 is LNHDA and CDR2 is SQIVND (reference sequence). The chain's CDR3 is CASSPLPWGAGDTQYF.

J is TRBJ1-6 and V is TRBV15. Germline V gives CDR1 LNHNV, CDR2 YYDKDF (reference sequence). The CDR3 contains 16 residues. The CDR3 is CATSGQGLDYNSPLHF.

The gene calls are TRBV6-1 and TRBJ2-2; absent DNA, TCRdb's TRBD2 call cannot be checked. Germline V gene lookup returns CDR1 MNHNS and CDR2 SASEGT. The CDR3 covers 15 residues. The CDR3 is CATAPGLLNTGELFF.

The chain recombines TRBV12-3 or TRBV12-4 with TRBJ2-1; checking the TCRdb D call of TRBD2 is not possible without DNA. The CDR3 runs 11 residues. CDR3 in amino acids: CASGLPDEQFF.

V is TRBV9 and J is TRBJ1-2. The CDR3 is 14 amino acids. CDR1 SGDLS and CDR2 YYNGEE come from the germline V gene. CDR3 sequence: CASSVTMGGYGYTF.

The chain combines TRBV20-1 with TRBJ2-7. The CDR3 has 14 amino acids. CDR1 and CDR2 (germline): DFQATT, SNEGSKA (reference sequence). The CDR3 here is CSARGVGITYEQYF.

V is TRBV6-2 or TRBV6-3 and J is TRBJ2-5; TCRdb selects TRBD2, and the lack of DNA leaves this call unchecked. Germline CDR1 reads MNHEY; CDR2 reads SVGEGT. The CDR3 runs 14 residues. The CDR3 loop is CASSSGLVWETQYF.

The V call is TRBV29-1, the J call TRBJ2-5; the D call from TCRdb, TRBD1, cannot be confirmed without DNA. The CDR3 extends over 16 amino acids. Germline-derived CDR1 and CDR2 are SQVTM and ANQGSEA. CDR3 loop: CSVEGDREPEGETQYF.

The chain couples TRBV4-2 to TRBJ1-5; absent DNA, TCRdb's TRBD1 call cannot be checked. The CDR3 length is 14 residues. Germline CDR1 reads LGHNA; CDR2 reads YNFKEQ. The CDR3 reads CASSRDRVGQPQHF.

The chain joins TRBV5-1 to TRBJ2-5. This CDR3 region has 12 residues. Germline CDR1 and CDR2: SGHRS and YFSETQ. CDR3 residues: CASSLEASVQYF.

CDR3 loop: CAWSVATFEAFF. The chain is built from TRBV30 and TRBJ1-1. Germline assignment: CDR1 GTSNPN and CDR2 SVGIG (reference sequence). There are 12 residues in the CDR3.

The rearrangement uses TRBV4-2 and TRBJ2-1; absent DNA, TCRdb's TRBD2 call cannot be checked. Germline CDR1 and CDR2: LGHNA and YNFKEQ. This CDR3 has 16 residues. The CDR3 protein is CASSQVEAGGKHEQFF.

The rearrangement links TRBV5-1 to TRBJ1-2. This CDR3 comprises 13 residues. Germline V gene data show CDR1 as SGHRS and CDR2 as YFSETQ. The chain's CDR3 is CASSQEANYGYTF.

The chain employs TRBV7-2 and TRBJ2-3; TCRdb indicates TRBD2, and absent DNA this call remains unverified. The CDR3 contains 15 residues. Looked up from germline, CDR1 is SGHTA and CDR2 is FQGNSA. CDR3 sequence: CASSPGLGSTDTQYF. Complete variable domain (other parts from reference TRBV7-2 and TRBJ2-3): GAGVSQSPSNKVTEKGKDVELRCDPISGHTALYWYRQSLGQGLEFLIYFQGNSAPDKSGLPSDRFSAERTGGSVSTLTIQRTQQEDSAVYLCASSPGLGSTDTQYFGPGTRLTVL.

This chain joins TRBV11-2 and TRBJ2-1. The CDR3 sequence is 11 residues long. CDR1 is SGHAT, CDR2 FQNNGV, per germline. CDR3 in amino acids: CASLGYGEQFF.

This chain uses TRBV3-1 with TRBJ2-2. The CDR3 covers 14 residues. Germline loops: CDR1 LGHDT, CDR2 YNNKEL (reference sequence). The CDR3 here is CASSQGQNTGELFF.

V gene TRBV12-3 or TRBV12-4 combines with J gene TRBJ1-4; without DNA, the TCRdb call of TRBD1 cannot be checked. This CDR3 has 13 residues. CDR3 amino acids: CASSQHPQGKLFF.

The V and J genes are TRBV3-1 and TRBJ2-5. This CDR3 has 13 residues. CDR1 and CDR2 from the germline V gene are LGHDT and YNNKEL (reference sequence). CDR3 sequence: CASRRQVQETQYF.

This chain uses TRBV7-8 with TRBJ1-1; lacking DNA, the TRBD1 call made by TCRdb goes unchecked. The germline gives CDR1 SGHVS, CDR2 FQNEAQ. The CDR3 loop spans 14 amino acids. CDR3 loop: CASSFGQGRPPAFF. The full variable domain, completed using reference TRBV7-8 and TRBJ1-1, is GAGVSQSPRYKVAKRGQDVALRCDPISGHVSLFWYQQALGQGPEFLTYFQNEAQLDKSGLPSDRFFAERPEGSVSTLKIQRTQQEDSAVYLCASSFGQGRPPAFFGQGTRLTVV.

This sequence joins TRBV20-1 and TRBJ2-3; the D gene TCRdb calls, TRBD2, cannot be checked with no DNA. This CDR3 is built from 16 residues. CDR1 and CDR2 from the germline V gene are DFQATT and SNEGSKA (reference sequence). CDR3 in amino acids: CSARDVSGAGVDTQYF.